Below are 14 T cell receptor beta chains sequenced from a single sample in a study of T cell repertoires in aging, cancer and after chemotherapy. The template was genomic DNA from peripheral blood, not RNA. Multiplex touch-down PCR with TRB-A/B primers amplified rearranged V-D-J TRB sequences. TCRdb used MiXCR to reprocess the multiplex PCR reads, holding one entry per CDR3 protein. The data contain about 11,000 distinct CDR3 sequences, 25% to 35% of them singletons. Sequenced input: blood. The receptors derive from a human donor in good health.

This clonotype was counted only a few times. This chain links TRBV6-1 with TRBJ2-1, with 9 bases fitting TRBD2. CDR1 is MNHNS, CDR2 SASEGT, per germline. With 3 bases clipped from V and 8 bases from J, the junction kept 5 bases outside the gene matches. This CDR3 has 14 residues. Here the CDR3 reads CASSDAGGYHEQFF. The CDR3 bases are TGTGCCAGCAGTGATGCGGGAGGGTACCATGAGCAGTTCTTC.

This clonotype has only a few counts. The chain joins TRBV19 to TRBJ2-3, with D possibly being TRBD1 (5 bases). The V and J ends lost 6 bases and 1 base respectively, with 8 bases between them. The CDR3 has 13 amino acids. Germline values: CDR1 LNHDA, CDR2 SQIVND (reference sequence). This CDR3 reads CASRTDGTDTQYF. DNA of the CDR3: TGTGCCAGTAGGACAGACGGCACAGATACGCAGTATTTT.

This chain links TRBV27 with TRBJ1-1; 9 nucleotides agree with TRBD1. In germline, CDR1 is MNHEY, CDR2 SMNVEV (reference sequence). The CDR3 has 16 residues. V lost 6 bases to trimming and J lost 1 base; unmatched junction nucleotides: 9. This CDR3 reads CASSPGQGLTNTEAFF. In nucleotides, the CDR3 is TGTGCCAGCAGCCCGGGACAGGGTCTCACGAACACTGAAGCTTTCTTT.

This clonotype showed up just a few times. This chain connects TRBV5-1 to TRBJ1-2; no clear D. V lost 0 bases to trimming and J lost 7 bases, with 4 bases between them. The CDR3 runs to 11 residues. CDR1 and CDR2 from the germline V gene are SGHRS and YFSETQ. The CDR3 nucleotides are TGCGCCAGCAGCTTGGACGCTGGCTACACCTTC. Amino acids: CASSLDAGYTF. Full variable domain (remainder filled in from reference TRBV5-1 and TRBJ1-2): KAGVTQTPRYLIKTRGQQVTLSCSPISGHRSVSWYQQTPGQGLQFLFEYFSETQRNKGNFPGRFSGRQFSNSRSEMNVSTLELGDSALYLCASSLDAGYTFGSGTRLTVV.

This clonotype occurred a few times. The chain couples TRBV30 to TRBJ1-5; maybe TRBD1 (6 bases). Germline values: CDR1 GTSNPN, CDR2 SVGIG (reference sequence). The CDR3 is made up of 18 amino acids. Between the trimmed V and J ends, which lost 1 base and 0 bases, there was a span of 19 bases. CDR3 region: CAWSGLRTVGYSNQPQHF. The DNA of the CDR3 is TGTGCCTGGAGTGGACTCCGGACAGTCGGCTATAGCAATCAGCCCCAGCATTTT.

V gene TRBV15 combines with J gene TRBJ2-3, with 8 bases lining up with TRBD1. The CDR3 length is 15 residues. The germline V gene encodes CDR1 LNHNV and CDR2 YYDKDF (reference sequence). Trimming removed 1 base from V and 2 bases from J; junction bases left unmatched: 2. CDR3 nucleotide sequence: TGTGCCACCAGCAGAGGGGACAGGTCCACAGATACGCAGTATTTT. Encoded protein: CATSRGDRSTDTQYF.

The rearrangement links TRBV20-1 to TRBJ1-2; D uncertain. In germline, CDR1 is DFQATT, CDR2 SNEGSKA (reference sequence). V lost 0 bases and J 4 bases, leaving 12 bases between the germline ends. CDR3 length: 14 residues. CDR3 in DNA: TGCAGTGCTAGAGAGGCGGGGTTGAGCTATGGCTACACCTTC. As protein: CSAREAGLSYGYTF.

By share, this clonotype counts as medium-sized. The CDR3 nucleotides read TGTGCCAGCAGCTACGCGGGGGTCAATGAGCAGTTCTTC. As protein: CASSYAGVNEQFF. This chain links TRBV27 with TRBJ2-1; 7 bases are a match to TRBD2. The CDR3 is made up of 13 amino acids. The J segment lost 6 bases and the V segment lost 6 bases, leaving 5 bases of the junction unmatched. CDR1 and CDR2 (germline): MNHEY, SMNVEV (reference sequence).

The genes are TRBV6-2 or TRBV6-3 and TRBJ1-3, with no clear D. The germline V gene encodes CDR1 MNHEY and CDR2 SVGEGT. Trimming left V 0 bases short and J 8 bases short, with 11 bases between. There are 14 residues in the CDR3. In DNA, the CDR3 is TGTGCCAGCAGTTACTCGGGGAGCCAACACACCATATATTTT. Translated, it gives CASSYSGSQHTIYF.

The count of this clonotype is one. This chain joins TRBV5-6 and TRBJ2-7; 9 bases line up with TRBD1. This CDR3 has 15 residues. In germline, CDR1 is SGHDT, CDR2 YYEEEE. Trimming removed 4 bases from V and 5 bases from J; junction bases left unmatched: 10. This CDR3 is CASSAKGQGLHEQYF. DNA of the CDR3: TGTGCCAGCAGCGCGAAGGGACAGGGTTTACACGAGCAGTACTTC.

This clonotype showed up just a few times. The chain uses TRBV5-6 and TRBJ2-7; D gene ambiguous. CDR1 and CDR2 from the germline V gene are SGHDT and YYEEEE. The CDR3 runs 14 residues. Trimming pared 4 bases from V and 4 bases from J, leaving 15 bases between. The CDR3 loop reads CASSLMTHPYEQYF. The CDR3 DNA reads TGTGCCAGCAGCCTGATGACGCACCCTTACGAGCAGTACTTC.

Note on this clonotype: A clone one base away is much larger, so this may be a read error. The chain uses TRBV19 and TRBJ1-4, with D uncertain. This CDR3 region has 13 residues. V was clipped by 7 bases and J by 4 bases, with 10 bases between them. Germline V gives CDR1 LNHDA, CDR2 SQIVND (reference sequence). CDR3 sequence: CASTMGGNEKLFF. The CDR3 DNA follows: TGTGCCAGTACTATGGGAGGTAATGAAAAACTGTTTTTT.

In this sample, this clonotype turned up once. The chain joins TRBV4-2 to TRBJ2-7, with 11 bases that match TRBD2. V shed 0 bases, J shed 4 bases, and the junction held 8 bases outside the gene matches. The CDR3 sequence is 17 residues long. CDR1 and CDR2 (germline): LGHNA, YNFKEQ. This CDR3 reads CASSQDMQLAGEYEQYF. The CDR3, as DNA: TGTGCCAGCAGCCAAGATATGCAACTAGCGGGAGAGTACGAGCAGTACTTC.

The table lists this clonotype with a few counts. The gene calls are TRBV18 and TRBJ2-7; TRBD1 matches 11 bases. The CDR3 contains 15 residues. V lost 3 bases, J lost 4 bases, and 5 bases stayed unmatched. The germline gives CDR1 KGHSH, CDR2 LQKENI. The CDR3 protein is CASSPGQGAGYEQYF. The CDR3 DNA follows: TGTGCCAGCTCACCCGGACAGGGGGCAGGGTACGAGCAGTACTTC.